This TCR beta chain originates from a study of T cell repertoires in cytomegalovirus infection (dated by TCRdb to between 2017 and 2020). Study-wide context: Peptide stimulations targeted recently identified HLA-C-restricted CMV epitopes, whose presentation resists viral immunomodulation, together with well-studied HLA-B-restricted epitopes. Donor HLA type was relevant to the analysis, because carriage of CMV infection together with the matching HLA type was indicated by public TCR beta signatures. Overall results and qualifications from the work: In the ex vivo response, HLA-C-restricted CMV-specific TCR beta clonotypes were dominant, and in two of eight donors the single most frequent clonotype came from this HLA-C-restricted group. In both this cohort and an independent roughly 330-donor cohort, the cumulative frequency of public TCR beta family members distinguished carriers of CMV infection plus the relevant HLA type.

On this clonotype: Its binding antigen is unknown. Base-call qualities are not available, and no considerably larger clone is one nucleotide away.

The sample's treatment or condition label, in plain terms: in vitro stimulation with specific CMV peptide epitopes to enrich CMV-specific T cells. The germline V gene sets CDR1 to SQVTM and CDR2 to ANQGSEA. Reading from cysteine to phenylalanine, the CDR3 counts 17 amino acids. The read is trimmed to its CDR3 DNA, 51 bases read in frame from base 1. Compared with germline, V lacks 3 bases and J lacks 6 bases; bases without a gene match: 16. The reads were generated on an Illumina HiSeq 1500. Clones were called with MiXCR by TCRdb after fastp trimmed the public reads at Q25, and only in-frame beta chains were retained. All rows with the same CDR3 protein become a single entry with the most common DNA and genes. The sample records approximately 110,000 distinct CDR3 sequences, around 28% of which are singletons. The ten largest clones capture around 80% of the sample.

Material: CD8+ T cells from cultured PBMCs, obtained from culture after CMV antigen stimulation. The chain links TRBV29-1 with TRBJ2-2; 7 bases in the middle match TRBD1. This TCR was sampled from a human donor in good health (CMV status not recorded). Some clones in this sample may be carry-over from other donors' samples. The sequence in DNA is TGCAGCGTTGATCTCCAATACGACAGGGCGGGTGCCGGGGAGCTGTTTTTT. Its protein reads: CSVDLQYDRAGAGELFF.